Following are 7 T cell receptor beta chains from one sample sequenced in a study of cytomegalovirus exposure and HLA in healthy donors. Data came from immunoSEQ multiplex PCR; TCRdb stores just in-frame clones and leaves some out. Among some 250,000 clones listed, around 90% were seen once. Material for sequencing was PBMCs. All receptors derive from a woman aged 18-29 years in good health and CMV-seronegative.

This clone was seen more than once but under ten times. The same CDR3 arises from other DNA sequences in this sample as well. The chain couples TRBV27 to TRBJ1-5; 10 bases match TRBD1. Trimming cost V 5 bases and J 2 bases; bases outside gene matches: 0. CDR1 MNHEY and CDR2 SMNVEV come from the germline V gene (reference sequence). CDR3 length: 14 amino acids. The CDR3 sequence is CASSGTGGNQPQHF. The DNA for the CDR3 is TGTGCCAGCAGTGGGACAGGGGGCAATCAGCCCCAGCATTTT.

The chain couples TRBV4-1 to TRBJ2-1; 14 bases align to TRBD2. V gave up 5 bases and J gave up 13 bases; unmatched junction bases: 10. The CDR3 runs 15 residues. Germline V gives CDR1 MGHRA, CDR2 YSYEKL. This CDR3 reads CASSYGLAGGENQFF. CDR3 in DNA: TGCGCCAGCAGCTACGGACTAGCGGGGGGTGAGAACCAGTTCTTC.

The CDR3 region has the DNA TGCGCCAGCAGCTTGGGCACTAGGGCGGGGGAGACCCAGTACTTC. Translation gives CASSLGTRAGETQYF. The J gene is TRBJ2-5, the V gene TRBV5-1; tentatively, D is TRBD2 (6 bases). V lost 0 bases, J lost 5 bases, and 14 bases lay in between. CDR1 is SGHRS and CDR2 is YFSETQ in the germline V gene. The CDR3 contains 15 residues.

Concerning this clone: An end of the junction does not agree with germline; a read error may underlie this. The V call is TRBV18, the J call TRBJ1-2, with a weak D call TRBD1 (5 bases). The CDR3 has 13 amino acids. Germline CDR1 is KGHSH and CDR2 is LQKENI. The CDR3 protein is CASSSRDPGGSPF. The CDR3 DNA follows: TGTGCCAGCTCAAGCCGGGACCCGGGAGGGTCCCCCTTC.

This chain connects TRBV5-8 to TRBJ1-3; D is ambiguous. Trimming shortened V by 4 bases and J by 0 bases, and 8 bases separated the two germline ends. There are 14 residues in the CDR3. CDR1 is SGHTS, CDR2 YDEGEE, per germline. The DNA for the CDR3 is TGTGCCAGCAGCCAAGGACTCTCTGGAAACACCATATATTTT. This gives the protein CASSQGLSGNTIYF.

This sequence joins TRBV5-4 and TRBJ1-6; D is unresolved. This CDR3 region has 15 residues. Germline V gene sequence: CDR1 SGHNT, CDR2 YYREEE (reference sequence). With 1 base removed from V and 5 bases from J, the gap between germline ends came to 10 bases. CDR3 nucleotides: TGTGCCAGCAGCTTGTCCTACAGCAATAATTCACCCCTCCACTTT. This translates into CASSLSYSNNSPLHF.

The chain employs TRBV29-1 and TRBJ2-1, with 9 bases lining up with TRBD2. J was trimmed by 1 base and V by 3 bases; bases with no gene match: 4. The CDR3 has 15 amino acids. The germline CDR1 and CDR2 sequences are SQVTM and ANQGSEA. The CDR3 DNA is TGCAGCGTTGATGTTAGCGGGGGTTCCTACAATGAGCAGTTCTTC. This sequence encodes CSVDVSGGSYNEQFF.